This T cell receptor beta chain was profiled in a study of T cells in Graves' hyperthyroidism and ophthalmopathy (dated by TCRdb to the late 2010s). Broadly, across the study: Peripheral blood samples were taken at initial diagnosis, before any treatment was given. To identify distinguishing TCR V-J signatures, a discovery cohort of 90 to 100 patients was used, comprising under 45 with Graves' ophthalmopathy and around 60 with stable Graves' hyperthyroidism. Prospective prediction of ophthalmopathy was tested in an independent validation cohort consisting of under 20 hyperthyroidism patients and some 17 patients who later progressed to ophthalmopathy. The approximately 100 discovery patients were divided at random into training and test sets in a 7:3 ratio. The study also compared thyroid tissue and blood T-cell repertoires from a handful of Graves' hyperthyroidism patients. Following sampling, methimazole starting at 30 mg daily was given to hyperthyroidism patients, and high-dose intravenous methylprednisolone was given to ophthalmopathy patients. The paper describes TCR Vbeta CDR3 sequencing of 140 or so peripheral blood samples, made up of under 50 ophthalmopathy patients, roughly 75 hyperthyroidism patients and 17 progressor patients. What the research found in general, with its limitations: In cross-validation, a model built on a 13 V-J signature told ophthalmopathy apart from stable hyperthyroidism with 85% to 90% sensitivity and about 81% specificity, and in testing the same model reached 80%/75%. Most expanded thyroid clonotypes (frequency above 0.001) were also found in blood, which suggests that blood repertoires may mirror thyroid immune responses. In validation, progression to ophthalmopathy was predicted by the model with around 71% sensitivity and roughly 76% specificity, a median of around 5.9 months before onset. Sample size was not statistically predetermined, and investigators were not blinded to group allocation.

This clonotype came up many times. The clone's antigen remains unknown. No base-level quality is on record; no much larger clone is a single base apart. Ophthalmopathy patients had moderately to severely active disease, Clinical Activity Score of at least 3, NOSPECS grade of at least 4, and duration under 3 months. Patients with uncontrolled infections, other autoimmune diseases, pregnancy or lactation were excluded. Diagnoses were based on clinical symptoms, serum thyroxine and TRAb, thyroid ultrasound and orbital computed tomography. PBMCs were separated from roughly 9.6 ml of fresh peripheral blood using Ficoll-Paque density gradient centrifugation. Total RNA was extracted using Trizol reagent, and RNA quality was assessed on an Agilent 2100 Bioanalyzer. The germline ends are 9 bases apart after V is trimmed by 6 bases and J by 1 base. The CDR3 contains 13 residues, cysteine and phenylalanine counted. Left in the record is the CDR3 DNA by itself, 39 bases read in frame from the first base.

TCR beta CDR3 regions were amplified from RNA transcripts. For the first round of RT-PCR on the TCR CDR3, the HTBI primer set was used together with the Qiagen OneStep RT-PCR kit. Libraries were constructed in a second round of multiplex PCR, after which size selection and purification were performed. Paired-end sequencing of the libraries was performed with 100 bp reads on an Illumina HiSeq2000. The paper's data handling went like this. SOAPnuke was used to process the raw data, removing reads that contained adapters or uncalled bases, had a mean Phred below 15, or lacked an exact match to the constant primer or identifier. COPE v1.2.5 was used to merge high-quality paired reads, and clonotypes were defined as unique nucleotide sequences. MiTCR v1.1 was used to align the clonotypes against IMGT TRBV, TRBD and TRBJ reference segments. The analysis included only V-J combinations with a frequency above 0.0001, which together covered approximately 99% of the repertoires. A TCS score was defined as the ratio between F50 (clonal expansion) and ExV (chaos), using BLOSUM62-based TCRdist between CDR3 peptides within each V-J. Welch's t-statistics and random forest reduced just over 500 V-J features to 13, which were used in a naive Bayes classifier (R e1071). TCRdb cleaned the public reads at Q25 with fastp, built clones with MiXCR and kept in-frame beta chains. Every CDR3 protein is listed once, alongside the most common genes and DNA of its rows. The V and J calls were not made by the authors but by TCRdb's processing. The sample profile shows over 500,000 distinct CDR3 sequences; approximately 17% of them were found once. Roughly a sixth of the sample lies in the top ten.

This chain joins TRBV12-3 or TRBV12-4 to TRBJ1-1, with the D segment identity uncertain. The sequencing sample was made of blood. This clonotype was obtained from a young woman with Graves' ophthalmopathy. This receptor has the CDR3 CASSYTQNTEAFF. The DNA reads TGTGCCAGCAGCTATACACAGAACACTGAAGCTTTCTTT.